Detailed here is one T cell receptor (beta chain). The antigen is unknown. The CDR3 extends over 13 amino acids. This entry is derived from a study of identifying expanded T cells in peripheral blood. Study results and limitations: Technical replicates showed around 1.3 changed clones; around two weeks about 16; four weeks 19. Variance in clone template counts between two-week samples significantly increased with total template count across all healthy donors.

No infections or other immune events were documented during collection. TCRdb's copy holds only in-frame clones and misses some; the assay was immunoSEQ multiplex PCR. Of around 130,000 clones in the sample, 70% to 90% were seen once. The clonotype comes from a person aged 18 to 70 in good health. This chain links TRBV12-1 with TRBJ2-5; the D call of TRBD1 is as the table states it, not checked on the DNA. TRBV12-1 is a known pseudogene. What was sequenced was blood. CDR3 nucleotides: TGTGCCAGCAGCTTTGCAGGGGGAGAGACCCAGTACTTC. It encodes CASSFAGGETQYF.